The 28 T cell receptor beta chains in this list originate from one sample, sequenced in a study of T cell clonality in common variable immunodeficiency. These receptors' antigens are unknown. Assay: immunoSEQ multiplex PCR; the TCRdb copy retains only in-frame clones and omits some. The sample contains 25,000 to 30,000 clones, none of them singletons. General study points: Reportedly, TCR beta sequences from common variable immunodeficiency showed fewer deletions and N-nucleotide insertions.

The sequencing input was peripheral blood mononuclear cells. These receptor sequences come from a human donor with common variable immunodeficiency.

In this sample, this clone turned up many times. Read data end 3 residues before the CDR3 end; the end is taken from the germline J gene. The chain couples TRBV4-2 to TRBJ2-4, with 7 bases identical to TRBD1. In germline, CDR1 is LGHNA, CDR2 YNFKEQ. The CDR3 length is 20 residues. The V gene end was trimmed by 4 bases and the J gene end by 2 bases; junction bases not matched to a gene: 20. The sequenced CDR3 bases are TGTGCCAGCAGCCCCATGGGCCGATCGACAGGGCTCAAGACCAAAAACATT. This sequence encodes CASSPMGRSTGLKTKNI. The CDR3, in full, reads CASSPMGRSTGLKTKNIQYF.

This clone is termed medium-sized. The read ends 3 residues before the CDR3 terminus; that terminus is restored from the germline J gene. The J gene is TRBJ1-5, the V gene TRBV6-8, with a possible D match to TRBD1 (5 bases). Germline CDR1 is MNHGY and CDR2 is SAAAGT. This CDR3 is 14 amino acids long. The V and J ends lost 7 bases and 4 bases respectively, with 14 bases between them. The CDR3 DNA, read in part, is TGTGCCAGCACTGCCACAGGCTTTAATCAGCCC. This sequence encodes CASTATGFNQP. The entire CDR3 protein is CASTATGFNQPQHF.

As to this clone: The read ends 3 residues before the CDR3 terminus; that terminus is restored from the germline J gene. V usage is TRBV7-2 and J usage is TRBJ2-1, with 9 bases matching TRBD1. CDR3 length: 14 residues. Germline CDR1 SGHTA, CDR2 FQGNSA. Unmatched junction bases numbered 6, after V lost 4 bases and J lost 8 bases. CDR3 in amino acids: CASSSGTGRHEQFF. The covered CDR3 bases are TGTGCCAGCAGCTCCGGGACAGGGCGGCATGAG.

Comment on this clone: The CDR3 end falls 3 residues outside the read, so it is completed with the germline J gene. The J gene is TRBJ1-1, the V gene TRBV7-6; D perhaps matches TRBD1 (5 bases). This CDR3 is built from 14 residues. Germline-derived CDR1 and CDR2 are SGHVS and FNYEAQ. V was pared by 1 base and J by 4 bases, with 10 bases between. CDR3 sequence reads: CASSLVGQGTEAFF. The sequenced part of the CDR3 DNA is TGTGCCAGCAGCTTAGTCGGGCAGGGCACTGAA. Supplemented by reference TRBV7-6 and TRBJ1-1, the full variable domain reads GAGVSQSPRYKVTKRGQDVALRCDPISGHVSLYWYRQALGQGPEFLTYFNYEAQQDKSGLPNDRFSAERPEGSISTLTIQRTEQRDSAMYRCASSLVGQGTEAFFGQGTRLTVV.

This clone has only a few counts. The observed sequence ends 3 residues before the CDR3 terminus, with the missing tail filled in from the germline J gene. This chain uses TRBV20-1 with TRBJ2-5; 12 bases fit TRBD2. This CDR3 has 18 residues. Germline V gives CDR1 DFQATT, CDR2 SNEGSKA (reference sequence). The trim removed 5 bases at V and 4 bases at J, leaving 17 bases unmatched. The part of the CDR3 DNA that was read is TGCAGTGCTTTAGGTCCTAGCGGGGGGGCCGGTAGCAGAGAGACC. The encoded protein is CSALGPSGGAGSRET. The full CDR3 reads CSALGPSGGAGSRETQYF.

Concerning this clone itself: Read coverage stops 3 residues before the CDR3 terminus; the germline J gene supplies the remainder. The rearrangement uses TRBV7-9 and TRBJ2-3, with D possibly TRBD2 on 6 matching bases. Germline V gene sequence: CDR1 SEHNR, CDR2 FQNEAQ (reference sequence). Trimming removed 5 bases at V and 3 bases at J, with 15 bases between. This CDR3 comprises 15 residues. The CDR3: CASSPLAGGTDTQYF. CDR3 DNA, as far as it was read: TGTGCCAGCAGCCCATTGGCAGGAGGGACAGATACG.

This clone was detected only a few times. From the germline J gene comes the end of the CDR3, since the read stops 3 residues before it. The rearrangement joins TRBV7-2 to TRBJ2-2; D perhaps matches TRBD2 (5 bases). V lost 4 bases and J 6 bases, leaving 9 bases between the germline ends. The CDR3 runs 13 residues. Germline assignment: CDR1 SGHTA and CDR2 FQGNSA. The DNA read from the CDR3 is TGTGCCAGCAGCTCCTCACTAGCCGGGGAG. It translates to CASSSSLAGE. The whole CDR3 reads CASSSSLAGELFF.

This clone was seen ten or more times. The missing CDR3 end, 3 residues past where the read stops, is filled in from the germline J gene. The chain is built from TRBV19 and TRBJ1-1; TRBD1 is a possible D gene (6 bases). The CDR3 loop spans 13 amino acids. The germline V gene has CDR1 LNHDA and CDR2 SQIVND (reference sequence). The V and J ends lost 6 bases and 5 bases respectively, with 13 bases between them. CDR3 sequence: CASSLTGFTEAFF. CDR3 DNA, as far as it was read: TGTGCCAGTAGCTTAACAGGGTTTACTGAA.

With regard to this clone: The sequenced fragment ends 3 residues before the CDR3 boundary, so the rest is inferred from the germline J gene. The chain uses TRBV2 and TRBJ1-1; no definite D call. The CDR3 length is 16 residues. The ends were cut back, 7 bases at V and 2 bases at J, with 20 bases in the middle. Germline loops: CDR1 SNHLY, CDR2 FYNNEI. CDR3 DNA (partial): TGTGCCAGCATTCTTACCTCCGGGTCAAGCAACACTGAA. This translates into CASILTSGSSNTE. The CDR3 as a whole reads CASILTSGSSNTEAFF.

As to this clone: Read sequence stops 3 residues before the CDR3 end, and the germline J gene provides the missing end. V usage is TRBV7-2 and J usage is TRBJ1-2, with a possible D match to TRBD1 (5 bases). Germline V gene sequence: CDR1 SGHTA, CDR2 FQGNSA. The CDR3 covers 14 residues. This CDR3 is CASSPDSAAPGYTF. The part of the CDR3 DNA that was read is TGTGCCAGCAGCCCAGACAGCGCGGCCCCAGGC.

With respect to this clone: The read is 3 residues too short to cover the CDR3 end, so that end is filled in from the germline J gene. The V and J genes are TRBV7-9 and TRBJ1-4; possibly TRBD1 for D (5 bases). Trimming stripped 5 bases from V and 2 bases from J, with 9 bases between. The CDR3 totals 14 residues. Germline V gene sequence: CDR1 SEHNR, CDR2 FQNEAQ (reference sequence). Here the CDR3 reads CASSQRGTNEKLFF. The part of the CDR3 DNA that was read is TGTGCCAGCAGCCAGCGGGGGACTAATGAAAAA.

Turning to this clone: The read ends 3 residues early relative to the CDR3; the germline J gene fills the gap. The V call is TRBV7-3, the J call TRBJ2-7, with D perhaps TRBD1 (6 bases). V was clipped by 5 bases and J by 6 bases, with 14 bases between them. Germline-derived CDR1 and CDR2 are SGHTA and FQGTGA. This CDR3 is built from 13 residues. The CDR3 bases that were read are TGTGCCAGCAGCCAGTCAGGGGCTGGCGAG. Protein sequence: CASSQSGAGE. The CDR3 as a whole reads CASSQSGAGEQYF.

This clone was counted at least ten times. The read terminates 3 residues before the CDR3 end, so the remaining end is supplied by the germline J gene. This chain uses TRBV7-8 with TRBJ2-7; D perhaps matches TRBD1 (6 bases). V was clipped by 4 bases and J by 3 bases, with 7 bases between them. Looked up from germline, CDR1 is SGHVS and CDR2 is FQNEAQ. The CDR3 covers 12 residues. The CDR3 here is CASSWDNYEQYF. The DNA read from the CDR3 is TGTGCCAGCAGCTGGGACAACTACGAG.

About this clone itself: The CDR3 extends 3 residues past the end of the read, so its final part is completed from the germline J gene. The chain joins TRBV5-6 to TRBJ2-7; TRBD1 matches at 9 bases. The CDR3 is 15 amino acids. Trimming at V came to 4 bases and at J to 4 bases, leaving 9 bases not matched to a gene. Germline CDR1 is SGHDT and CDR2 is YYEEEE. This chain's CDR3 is CASSGGTGLSYEQYF. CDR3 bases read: TGTGCCAGCAGCGGGGGGACAGGGCTATCGTACGAG.

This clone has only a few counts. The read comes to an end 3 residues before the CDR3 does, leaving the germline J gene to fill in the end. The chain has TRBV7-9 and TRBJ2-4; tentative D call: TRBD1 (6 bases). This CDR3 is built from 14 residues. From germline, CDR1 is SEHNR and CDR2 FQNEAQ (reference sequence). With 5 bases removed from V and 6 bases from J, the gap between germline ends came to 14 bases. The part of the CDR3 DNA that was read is TGTGCCAGCAGCCCTCCCCTCAGGGGAAACATT. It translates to CASSPPLRGNI. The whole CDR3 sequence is CASSPPLRGNIQYF. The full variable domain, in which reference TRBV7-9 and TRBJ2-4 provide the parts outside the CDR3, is DTGVSQNPRHKITKRGQNVTFRCDPISEHNRLYWYRQTLGQGPEFLTYFQNEAQLEKSRLLSDRFSAERPKGSFSTLEIQRTEQGDSAMYLCASSPPLRGNIQYFGAGTRLSVL.

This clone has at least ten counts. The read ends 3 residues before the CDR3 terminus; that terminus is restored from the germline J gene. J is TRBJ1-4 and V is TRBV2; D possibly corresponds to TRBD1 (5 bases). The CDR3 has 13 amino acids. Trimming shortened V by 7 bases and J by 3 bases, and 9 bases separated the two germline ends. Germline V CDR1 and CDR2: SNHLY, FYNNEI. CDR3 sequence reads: CASKGAPNEKLFF. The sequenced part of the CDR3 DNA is TGTGCCAGCAAAGGGGCCCCTAATGAAAAA.

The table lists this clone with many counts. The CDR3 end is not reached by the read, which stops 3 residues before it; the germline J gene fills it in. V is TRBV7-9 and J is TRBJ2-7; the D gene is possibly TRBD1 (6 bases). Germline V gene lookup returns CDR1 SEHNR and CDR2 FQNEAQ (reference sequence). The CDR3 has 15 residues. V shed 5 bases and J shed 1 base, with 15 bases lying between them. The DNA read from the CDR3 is TGTGCCAGCAGCCAGGACAGACTCTATTCCTACGAG. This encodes CASSQDRLYSYE. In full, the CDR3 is CASSQDRLYSYEQYF.

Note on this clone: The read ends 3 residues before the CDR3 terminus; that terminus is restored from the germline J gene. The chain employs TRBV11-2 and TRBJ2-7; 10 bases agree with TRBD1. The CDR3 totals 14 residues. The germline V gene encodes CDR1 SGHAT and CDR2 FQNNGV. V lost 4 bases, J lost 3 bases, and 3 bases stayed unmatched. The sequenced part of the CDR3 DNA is TGTGCCAGCAGCTCCCGGACAGGGGGCTACGAG. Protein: CASSSRTGGYE. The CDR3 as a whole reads CASSSRTGGYEQYF.

The part of the CDR3 DNA that was read is TGTGCCAGCAGTGAAGCGGACGGGGGTGGC. Translating gives CASSEADGGG. The entire CDR3 protein reads CASSEADGGGYTF. The chain has TRBV6-1 and TRBJ1-2, with a tentative D call TRBD1 (5 bases). The observed sequence ends 3 residues before the CDR3 terminus, with the missing tail filled in from the germline J gene. Between the trimmed V and J ends, which lost 0 bases and 7 bases, there was a span of 9 bases. This CDR3 comprises 13 residues. CDR1 is MNHNS and CDR2 is SASEGT in the germline V gene.

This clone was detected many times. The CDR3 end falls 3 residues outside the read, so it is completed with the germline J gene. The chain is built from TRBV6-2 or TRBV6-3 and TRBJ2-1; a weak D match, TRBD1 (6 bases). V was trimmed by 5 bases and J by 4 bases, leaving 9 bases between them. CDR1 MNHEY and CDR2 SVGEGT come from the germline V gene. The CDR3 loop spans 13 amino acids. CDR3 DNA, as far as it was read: TGTGCCAGCAGTCCCGGACAGTACAATGAG. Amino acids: CASSPGQYNE. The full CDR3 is CASSPGQYNEQFF.

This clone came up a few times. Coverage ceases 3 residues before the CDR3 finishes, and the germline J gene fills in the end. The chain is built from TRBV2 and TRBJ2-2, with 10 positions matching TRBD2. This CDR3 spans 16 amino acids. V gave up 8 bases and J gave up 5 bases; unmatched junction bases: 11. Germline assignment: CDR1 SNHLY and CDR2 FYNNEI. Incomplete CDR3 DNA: TGTGCCAGCTTTTTGGGAGCGGGGGGGATGACCGGGGAG. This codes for CASFLGAGGMTGE. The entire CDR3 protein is CASFLGAGGMTGELFF.

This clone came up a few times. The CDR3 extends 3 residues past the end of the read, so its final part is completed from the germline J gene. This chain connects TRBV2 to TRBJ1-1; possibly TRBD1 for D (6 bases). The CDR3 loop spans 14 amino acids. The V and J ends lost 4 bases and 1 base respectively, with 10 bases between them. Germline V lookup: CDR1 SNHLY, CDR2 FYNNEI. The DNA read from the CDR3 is TGTGCCAGCAGTGTCTTAGGGGGGAACACTGAA. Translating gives CASSVLGGNTE. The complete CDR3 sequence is CASSVLGGNTEAFF.

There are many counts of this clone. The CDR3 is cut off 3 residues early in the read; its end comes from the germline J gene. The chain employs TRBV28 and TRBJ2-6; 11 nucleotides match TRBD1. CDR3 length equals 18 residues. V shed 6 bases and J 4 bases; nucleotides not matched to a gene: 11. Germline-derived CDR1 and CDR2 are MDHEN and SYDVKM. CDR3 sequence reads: CASSRPGQGVLGANVLTF. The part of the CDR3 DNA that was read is TGTGCCAGCAGCCGGCCGGGACAGGGGGTACTCGGGGCCAACGTC.

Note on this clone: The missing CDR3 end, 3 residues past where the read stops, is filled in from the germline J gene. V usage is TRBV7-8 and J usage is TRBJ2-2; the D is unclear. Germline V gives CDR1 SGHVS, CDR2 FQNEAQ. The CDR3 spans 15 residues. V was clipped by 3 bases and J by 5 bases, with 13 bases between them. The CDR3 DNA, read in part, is TGTGCCAGCAGCTTTTCGGGTGTGGAAACCGGGGAG. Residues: CASSFSGVETGE. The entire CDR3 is CASSFSGVETGELFF. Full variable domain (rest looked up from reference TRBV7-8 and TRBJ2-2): GAGVSQSPRYKVAKRGQDVALRCDPISGHVSLFWYQQALGQGPEFLTYFQNEAQLDKSGLPSDRFFAERPEGSVSTLKIQRTQQEDSAVYLCASSFSGVETGELFFGEGSRLTVL.

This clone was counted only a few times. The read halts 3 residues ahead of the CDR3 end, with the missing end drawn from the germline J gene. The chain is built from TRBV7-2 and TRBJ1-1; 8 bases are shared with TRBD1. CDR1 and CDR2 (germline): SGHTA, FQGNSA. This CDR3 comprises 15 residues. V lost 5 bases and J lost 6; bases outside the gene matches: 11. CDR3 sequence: CASSPRQGRSSEAFF. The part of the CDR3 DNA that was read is TGTGCCAGCAGCCCAAGACAGGGGCGCAGCTCTGAA. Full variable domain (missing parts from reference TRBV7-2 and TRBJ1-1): GAGVSQSPSNKVTEKGKDVELRCDPISGHTALYWYRQSLGQGLEFLIYFQGNSAPDKSGLPSDRFSAERTGGSVSTLTIQRTQQEDSAVYLCASSPRQGRSSEAFFGQGTRLTVV.

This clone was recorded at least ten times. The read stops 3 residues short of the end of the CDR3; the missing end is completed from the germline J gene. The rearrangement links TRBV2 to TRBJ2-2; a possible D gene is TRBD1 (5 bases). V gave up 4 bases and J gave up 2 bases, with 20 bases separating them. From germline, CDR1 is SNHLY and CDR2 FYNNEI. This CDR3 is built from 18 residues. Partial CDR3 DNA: TGTGCCAGCAGTGTTAGCAGGGAATGGGCTGTTAACACCGGGGAG. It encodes CASSVSREWAVNTGE. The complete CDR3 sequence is CASSVSREWAVNTGELFF.

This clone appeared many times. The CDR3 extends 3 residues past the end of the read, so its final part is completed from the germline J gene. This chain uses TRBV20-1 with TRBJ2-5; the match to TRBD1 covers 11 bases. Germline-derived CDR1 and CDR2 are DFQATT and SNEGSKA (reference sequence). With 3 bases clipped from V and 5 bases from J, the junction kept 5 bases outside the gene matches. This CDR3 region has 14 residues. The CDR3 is CSASSDRGLETQYF. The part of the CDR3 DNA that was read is TGCAGTGCTAGCTCGGACAGGGGGCTCGAGACC.

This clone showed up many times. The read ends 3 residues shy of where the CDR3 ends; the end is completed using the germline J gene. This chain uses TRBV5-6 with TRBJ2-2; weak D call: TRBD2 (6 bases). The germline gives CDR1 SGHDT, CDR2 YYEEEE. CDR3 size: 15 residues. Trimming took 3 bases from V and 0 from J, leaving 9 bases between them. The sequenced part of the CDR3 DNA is TGTGCCAGCAGCTCGGGACTCACGAACACCGGGGAG. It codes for CASSSGLTNTGE. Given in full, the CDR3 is CASSSGLTNTGELFF. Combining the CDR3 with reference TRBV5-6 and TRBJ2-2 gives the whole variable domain DAGVTQSPTHLIKTRGQQVTLRCSPKSGHDTVSWYQQALGQGPQFIFQYYEEEERQRGNFPDRFSGHQFPNYSSELNVNALLLGDSALYLCASSSGLTNTGELFFGEGSRLTVL.